This entry lists 14 T cell receptor beta chains sequenced from one sample in a study of shared clonotypes between healthy human individuals. TCRdb keeps only in-frame clones here, not all; method: immunoSEQ multiplex PCR. The repertoire has some 580,000 clones, 95% to 98% of them found once; the top ten carry 0.3%. Naive CD8 cells comprised CD45RO-negative, CCR7-positively selected cells, excluding terminally differentiated effector memory CD45RA+ cells. The sequenced material came from naive CD8+ T cells sorted from blood. These receptors were collected from a man aged 25 to 40 in good health.

CDR3 coding DNA: TGTGCCAGCTCACCCTGGGACGACTACGAGCAGTACTTC. Translation: CASSPWDDYEQYF. This rearrangement joins TRBV18 to TRBJ2-7; tentatively, D is TRBD1 or TRBD2 (5 bases each). Looked up from germline, CDR1 is KGHSH and CDR2 is LQKENI. Trimming took 3 bases from V and 3 from J, leaving 9 bases between them. The CDR3 sequence is 13 residues long.

Only a few counts were recorded for this clone. The V and J genes are TRBV29-1 and TRBJ1-2; the D gene is possibly TRBD1 (5 bases). This CDR3 region has 13 residues. The germline V gene encodes CDR1 SQVTM and CDR2 ANQGSEA. V lost 5 bases, J lost 0 bases, and 10 bases lay in between. The CDR3 protein is CSVRDGSNYGYTF. In DNA form, the CDR3 reads TGCAGCGTTAGGGACGGATCTAACTATGGCTACACCTTC.

J is TRBJ1-5 and V is TRBV5-8, with D possibly matching TRBD1 (5 bases). Germline-derived CDR1 and CDR2 are SGHTS and YDEGEE. CDR3 length: 14 amino acids. V gave up 1 base and J gave up 2 bases, with 7 bases separating them. The CDR3, as DNA: TGTGCCAGCAGCTTGTCACAGGGCAATCAGCCCCAGCATTTT. Translation gives CASSLSQGNQPQHF. The whole variable domain, remainder taken from reference TRBV5-8 and TRBJ1-5, is EAGVTQSPTHLIKTRGQQATLRCSPISGHTSVYWYQQALGLGLQFLLWYDEGEERNRGNFPPRFSGRQFPNYSSELNVNALELEDSALYLCASSLSQGNQPQHFGDGTRLSIL.

The chain combines TRBV5-1 with TRBJ2-7; the match to TRBD2 covers 9 bases. Trimming cost V 1 base and J 0 bases; bases outside gene matches: 11. The CDR3 loop spans 18 amino acids. Germline CDR1 is SGHRS and CDR2 is YFSETQ. The CDR3 region has the DNA TGCGCCAGCAGCTTGATTGTGCGGGAGGGCCCCTACTCCTACGAGCAGTACTTC. Protein product: CASSLIVREGPYSYEQYF.

The V gene is TRBV28, the J gene TRBJ2-7; 8 nucleotides match TRBD1. The J segment lost 2 bases and the V segment lost 3 bases, leaving 6 bases of the junction unmatched. CDR1 is MDHEN and CDR2 is SYDVKM in the germline V gene. The CDR3 contains 15 residues. The CDR3 coding sequence is TGTGCCAGCAGTTTTGGGGAGACAGGGGCCTACGAGCAGTACTTC. It encodes CASSFGETGAYEQYF.

The chain uses TRBV5-1 and TRBJ1-1; D call uncertain. The CDR3 has 11 amino acids. V was cut by 7 bases and J by 1 base, with 5 bases left in between. The V gene's germline CDR1 is SGHRS and CDR2 YFSETQ. CDR3 nucleotides: TGCGCCAGCCGGGGGAACACTGAAGCTTTCTTT. Translated: CASRGNTEAFF.

This clone was observed once. This sequence joins TRBV4-3 and TRBJ2-3; tentative D call: TRBD2 (6 bases). The ends were cut back, 0 bases at V and 0 bases at J, with 16 bases in the middle. Germline assignment: CDR1 LGHNA and CDR2 YSLEER. This CDR3 has 18 residues. CDR3 amino acids: CASSQDLSGTGSTDTQYF. CDR3 bases: TGCGCCAGCAGCCAAGATCTTTCAGGGACTGGGAGCACAGATACGCAGTATTTT.

The chain joins TRBV2 to TRBJ1-5, with 11 bases matching TRBD1. V trimming: 4 bases; J trimming: 6 bases; junction bases outside the gene matches: 5. The V gene's germline CDR1 is SNHLY and CDR2 FYNNEI. CDR3 size: 15 residues. This CDR3 reads CASSVGQGAAQPQHF. In DNA form, the CDR3 reads TGTGCCAGCAGTGTAGGACAGGGGGCGGCTCAGCCCCAGCATTTT.

As to this clone: Distinct nucleotide sequences in the sample also encode this CDR3. The genes are TRBV11-2 and TRBJ2-1; D ambiguous. Germline V gives CDR1 SGHAT, CDR2 FQNNGV. The CDR3 runs to 11 residues. The V and J ends lost 2 bases and 7 bases respectively, with 3 bases between them. CDR3 sequence (DNA): TGTGCCAGCAGCTTATTAAATGAGCAGTTCTTC. Protein: CASSLLNEQFF.

The chain links TRBV27 to TRBJ2-7; D remains unclear. V lost 3 bases to trimming and J lost 0 bases, with 9 bases between them. The germline CDR1 and CDR2 sequences are MNHEY and SMNVEV (reference sequence). The CDR3 extends over 14 amino acids. The CDR3 region has the DNA TGTGCCAGCAGTTTTTCCGGGTACTCCTACGAGCAGTACTTC. Translating it yields CASSFSGYSYEQYF.

This clone occurred a few times. V and J are TRBV14 and TRBJ2-7; D gene ambiguous. Germline V gene data show CDR1 as SGHDN and CDR2 as FVKESK. V shed 4 bases and J shed 2 bases, with 12 bases lying between them. The CDR3 loop spans 14 amino acids. The chain's CDR3 is CASSPLGQAYEQYF. Written as DNA, the CDR3 is TGTGCCAGCAGCCCGTTGGGTCAGGCCTACGAGCAGTACTTC.

The chain has TRBV19 and TRBJ1-4; D is undetermined. CDR1 and CDR2 from the germline V gene are LNHDA and SQIVND (reference sequence). Trimming pared 2 bases from V and 13 bases from J, leaving 11 bases between. This CDR3 region has 12 residues. CDR3 region: CASSIQGYGLFF. CDR3 nucleotides: TGTGCCAGTAGTATACAAGGGTATGGACTGTTTTTT.

The genes are TRBV6-1 and TRBJ1-2; D is unclear. In germline, CDR1 is MNHNS, CDR2 SASEGT. There are 12 residues in the CDR3. Between the trimmed V and J ends, which lost 4 bases and 4 bases, there was a span of 7 bases. The CDR3 region is CASSAPPYGYTF. The DNA of the CDR3 is TGTGCCAGCAGTGCTCCACCCTATGGCTACACCTTC.

About this clone: Different DNA sequences within this sample yield the same CDR3. The genes are TRBV29-1 and TRBJ2-1; 7 bases line up with TRBD2. V shed 4 bases and J 10 bases; nucleotides not matched to a gene: 4. The V gene's germline CDR1 is SQVTM and CDR2 ANQGSEA. The CDR3 has 11 amino acids. Here the CDR3 reads CSVGGGYEQFF. CDR3 nucleotide sequence: TGCAGCGTTGGGGGAGGGTACGAGCAGTTCTTC.